Listed here are 21 T cell receptor beta chains from one sample, sequenced in a study of response to subunit inactivated influenza vaccine. Via MiXCR, TCRdb re-called the RT-PCR reads, giving one row per CDR3 protein. The sample carries over 750,000 distinct CDR3 sequences, 21% recorded once. Sequencing used PBMCs from blood, obtained around 5 days after vaccination. The receptors derive from a man aged 50-60 years who received an inactivated influenza vaccine.

The chain is built from TRBV5-1 and TRBJ2-5; D is ambiguous. The CDR3 spans 14 residues. Trimming removed 5 bases at V and 3 bases at J, with 14 bases between. Germline CDR1 and CDR2: SGHRS and YFSETQ. The CDR3 here is CASSHGGYEETQYF. The CDR3 DNA follows: TGCGCCAGCAGTCATGGTGGTTACGAAGAGACCCAGTACTTC.

This clonotype was seen only a few times. The chain is built from TRBV6-1 and TRBJ2-5, with no clear D. Trimming stripped 2 bases from V and 0 bases from J, with 7 bases between. The CDR3 spans 14 residues. CDR1 is MNHNS, CDR2 SASEGT, per germline. This CDR3 reads CASSENLNQETQYF. DNA of the CDR3: TGTGCCAGCAGTGAAAACTTAAACCAAGAGACCCAGTACTTC.

Worth noting for this clonotype: A junction end diverges from the germline sequence, so it may reflect a read error. CDR3 sequence (DNA): TGCGCCAGCAGCCAAGAAACGGGGGACACTGAAGCTTACTTT. This sequence encodes CASSQETGDTEAYF. This rearrangement joins TRBV4-3 to TRBJ1-1; possible D gene TRBD1, 6 bases. The CDR3 runs to 14 residues. Germline V gives CDR1 LGHNA, CDR2 YSLEER.

The chain recombines TRBV7-9 with TRBJ1-2, with TRBD1 as a possible D gene (6 bases). V gave up 0 bases and J gave up 2 bases, with 13 bases separating them. The CDR3 is 16 amino acids. Looked up from germline, CDR1 is SEHNR and CDR2 is FQNEAQ (reference sequence). CDR3: CASSLAPGRGNYGYTF. The CDR3, as DNA: TGTGCCAGCAGCTTAGCCCCGGGAAGGGGGAACTATGGCTACACCTTC.

This clonotype was picked up a small number of times. The rearrangement links TRBV2 to TRBJ2-7; D remains unclear. CDR3 length: 14 amino acids. Between the trimmed V and J ends, which lost 6 bases and 5 bases, there was a span of 17 bases. Germline loops: CDR1 SNHLY, CDR2 FYNNEI. The CDR3: CASRTDALLHEQYF. CDR3 nucleotides: TGTGCCAGCAGAACGGACGCCCTATTGCACGAGCAGTACTTC.

This clonotype was seen a few times. This sequence joins TRBV7-2 and TRBJ1-5; D might be TRBD1 (6 bases). The ends were cut back, 3 bases at V and 6 bases at J, with 15 bases in the middle. The CDR3 contains 15 residues. CDR1 and CDR2 from the germline V gene are SGHTA and FQGNSA. CDR3 sequence reads: CASSFSGGSRQPQHF. The CDR3 coding sequence is TGTGCCAGCAGCTTCAGCGGGGGCTCACGTCAGCCCCAGCATTTT.

There are a few counts of this clonotype. The gene calls are TRBV10-2 and TRBJ2-7; D ambiguous. Per germline, CDR1 WSHSY and CDR2 SAAADI. Trimming took 3 bases from V and 3 from J, leaving 18 bases between them. The CDR3 totals 16 residues. This CDR3 is CASSDSGRWSYYEQYF. The CDR3 coding sequence is TGCGCCAGCAGTGATAGTGGGCGGTGGAGTTACTACGAGCAGTACTTC.

This clonotype has a single count. The chain combines TRBV7-2 with TRBJ2-3; D is uncertain. This CDR3 is 11 amino acids long. Germline loops: CDR1 SGHTA, CDR2 FQGNSA. Trimming stripped 2 bases from V and 10 bases from J, with 7 bases between. CDR3: CASSLNVAQYF. The CDR3 DNA sequence: TGTGCCAGCAGCTTAAATGTCGCGCAGTATTTT.

The V gene is TRBV10-3, the J gene TRBJ2-3; D perhaps matches TRBD2 (6 bases). The CDR3 covers 15 residues. V was trimmed by 3 bases and J by 5 bases, leaving 15 bases between them. The germline gives CDR1 ENHRY, CDR2 SYGVKD. DNA for the CDR3: TGTGCCATCAGTGAATTAGGCGGGGCCGGAGATACGCAGTATTTT. Translated: CAISELGGAGDTQYF.

This chain connects TRBV27 to TRBJ2-2; no clear D gene. The V end lost 5 bases, the J end lost 8 bases, and 21 bases lay between the germline ends. This CDR3 contains 16 residues. CDR1 is MNHEY and CDR2 is SMNVEV in the germline V gene (reference sequence). CDR3 sequence reads: CASSPGWQKNKGELFF. CDR3 bases: TGTGCCAGCAGTCCTGGGTGGCAGAAGAATAAGGGGGAGCTGTTTTTT.

This clonotype was counted ten times or more. The chain joins TRBV4-3 to TRBJ2-3, with TRBD2 matching 11 bases. The J segment lost 6 bases and the V segment lost 1 base, leaving 6 bases of the junction unmatched. Looked up from germline, CDR1 is LGHNA and CDR2 is YSLEER. CDR3 length equals 16 residues. The CDR3 is CASSQGSSGGADTQYF. The DNA of the CDR3 is TGCGCCAGCAGCCAAGGCAGTAGCGGGGGGGCCGATACGCAGTATTTT.

The table lists this clonotype with a few counts. V and J are TRBV25-1 and TRBJ2-3; D remains ambiguous. The V end was cut by 7 bases, the J end by 0 bases, with 20 bases between. This CDR3 comprises 17 residues. Per germline, CDR1 MGHDK and CDR2 SYGVNS. CDR3 in amino acids: CASNLSEVSDSTDTQYF. In nucleotides, the CDR3 is TGTGCCAGCAACTTATCTGAGGTCTCCGATAGCACAGATACGCAGTATTTT.

This clonotype appeared a few times. The rearrangement uses TRBV6-5 and TRBJ2-3; 8 bases fit TRBD2. Germline lookup yields CDR1 MNHEY and CDR2 SVGAGI. The CDR3 runs to 17 residues. The J segment lost 3 bases and the V segment lost 4 bases, leaving 12 bases of the junction unmatched. Here the CDR3 reads CASSSMTSVRGTDTQYF. As DNA, the CDR3 is TGTGCCAGCAGTTCCATGACTAGCGTAAGGGGAACAGATACGCAGTATTTT.

In this sample, this clonotype turned up a few times. CDR3 coding DNA: TGTGCCAGCAGCGAGGGACAGGGGGCGTCCTACAATGAGCAGTTCTTC. As protein: CASSEGQGASYNEQFF. The J gene is TRBJ2-1, the V gene TRBV9; 12 nucleotides align to TRBD1. CDR1 and CDR2 (germline): SGDLS, YYNGEE. J gave up 1 base and V 3 bases, and 2 bases lay outside the gene matches. The CDR3 spans 16 residues.

In this sample, this clonotype turned up many times. The CDR3 is CSARDQRTGQETQYF. The DNA for the CDR3 is TGCAGTGCTAGAGATCAGAGGACAGGACAAGAGACCCAGTACTTC. The chain links TRBV20-1 to TRBJ2-5; TRBD1 agrees at 7 bases. J gave up 2 bases and V 0 bases, and 6 bases lay outside the gene matches. CDR3 length: 15 amino acids. CDR1 DFQATT and CDR2 SNEGSKA come from the germline V gene (reference sequence).

This chain joins TRBV6-1 and TRBJ2-5; 8 bases are a match to TRBD2. Germline assignment: CDR1 MNHNS and CDR2 SASEGT. The CDR3 contains 13 residues. V shed 6 bases, J shed 5 bases, and the junction held 5 bases outside the gene matches. The CDR3 spells CASRSGGAETQYF. In DNA, the CDR3 is TGTGCCAGCAGATCGGGGGGGGCTGAGACCCAGTACTTC.

This clonotype was recorded many times. The J gene is TRBJ1-5, the V gene TRBV7-9; D unclear. The germline CDR1 and CDR2 sequences are SEHNR and FQNEAQ (reference sequence). CDR3 length: 13 amino acids. The V end lost 7 bases, the J end lost 4 bases, and 11 bases lay between the germline ends. The CDR3 DNA sequence: TGTGCCAGCACCATGGGAGGAAATCAGCCCCAGCATTTT. It encodes CASTMGGNQPQHF. Combining the CDR3 with reference TRBV7-9 and TRBJ1-5 gives the whole variable domain DTGVSQNPRHKITKRGQNVTFRCDPISEHNRLYWYRQTLGQGPEFLTYFQNEAQLEKSRLLSDRFSAERPKGSFSTLEIQRTEQGDSAMYLCASTMGGNQPQHFGDGTRLSIL.

In this sample, this clonotype turned up many times. This rearrangement joins TRBV7-2 to TRBJ2-5; 14 bases line up with TRBD2. Germline lookup yields CDR1 SGHTA and CDR2 FQGNSA. The CDR3 has 16 residues. Losses at the gene ends were 1 base for V and 5 bases for J; bases not matched to a gene: 3. The CDR3 here is CASSLVGLAGVETQYF. Written as DNA, the CDR3 is TGTGCCAGCAGCTTAGTGGGACTAGCGGGGGTGGAGACCCAGTACTTC.

The J gene is TRBJ2-5, the V gene TRBV7-2; unclear D gene. The CDR3 contains 13 residues. V was clipped by 5 bases and J by 5 bases, with 12 bases between them. Per germline, CDR1 SGHTA and CDR2 FQGNSA. The CDR3 protein is CASSPSLRETQYF. For the CDR3, the DNA is TGTGCCAGCAGCCCAAGTCTACGGGAGACCCAGTACTTC.

The chain combines TRBV20-1 with TRBJ2-5, with 7 positions matching TRBD1. Trimming at V came to 2 bases and at J to 7 bases, leaving 16 bases not matched to a gene. The CDR3 length is 16 residues. Looked up from germline, CDR1 is DFQATT and CDR2 is SNEGSKA (reference sequence). CDR3 protein: CSARSVLRGGSGTQYF. The CDR3 DNA follows: TGCAGTGCTAGATCTGTTCTCCGAGGGGGCAGTGGGACCCAGTACTTC.

This clonotype was counted a few times. The chain combines TRBV28 with TRBJ2-3; 8 nucleotides align to TRBD2. This CDR3 spans 14 amino acids. Germline V gives CDR1 MDHEN, CDR2 SYDVKM. Unmatched junction bases numbered 5, after V lost 5 bases and J lost 4 bases. The CDR3 here is CASSPRLAPDTQYF. CDR3 DNA: TGTGCCAGCAGTCCACGACTAGCGCCAGATACGCAGTATTTT.